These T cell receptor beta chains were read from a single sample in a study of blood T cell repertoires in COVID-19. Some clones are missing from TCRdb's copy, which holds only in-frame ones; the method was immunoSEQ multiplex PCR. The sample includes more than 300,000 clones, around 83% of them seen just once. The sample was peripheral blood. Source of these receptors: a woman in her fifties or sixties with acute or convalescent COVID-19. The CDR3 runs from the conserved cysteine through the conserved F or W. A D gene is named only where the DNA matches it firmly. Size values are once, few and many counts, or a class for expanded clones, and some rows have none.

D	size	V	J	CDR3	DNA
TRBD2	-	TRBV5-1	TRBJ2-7	CASSLLGRAQEQYF	TGCGCCAGCAGCTTGTTAGGGAGGGCCCAGGAGCAGTACTTC
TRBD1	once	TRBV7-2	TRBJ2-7	CASSTGQGYEQYF	TGTGCCAGCAGCACGGGACAGGGCTACGAGCAGTACTTC
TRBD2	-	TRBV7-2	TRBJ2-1	CASSPGTSVSYVFF	TGTGCCAGCAGCCCGGGGACTAGCGTTTCGTATGTATTCTTC
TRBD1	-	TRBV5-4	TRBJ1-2	CASSGGQGIHGYTF	TGTGCCAGCAGCGGCGGACAGGGGATCCATGGCTACACCTTC
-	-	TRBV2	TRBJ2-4	CASSGVAKNIQYF	TGTGCCAGCAGTGGAGTAGCCAAAAACATTCAGTACTTC
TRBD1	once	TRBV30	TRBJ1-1	CAWSDRVSEAFF	TGTGCCTGGAGCGACAGGGTCTCTGAAGCTTTCTTT
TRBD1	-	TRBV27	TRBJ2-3	CASSLDRGTDTQYF	TGTGCCAGCAGTTTAGACAGGGGCACAGATACGCAGTATTTT
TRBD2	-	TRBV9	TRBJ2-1	CASSVVASGYNEQFF	TGTGCCAGCAGCGTAGTGGCTAGCGGGTACAATGAGCAGTTCTTC
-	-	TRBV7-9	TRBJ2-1	CASSFPRGRGSEGQFF	TGTGCCAGCAGCTTCCCCCGGGGGCGGGGGTCTGAGGGGCAGTTCTTC
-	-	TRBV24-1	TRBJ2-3	CATGGGRSTDTQYF	TGTGCCACCGGAGGGGGCAGAAGCACAGATACGCAGTATTTT
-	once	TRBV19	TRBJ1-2	CASSSPRQSYGYTF	TGTGCCAGTAGTTCCCCCCGTCAGTCCTATGGCTACACCTTC
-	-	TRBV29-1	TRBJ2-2	CSVRTFASPNTGELFF	TGCAGCGTCAGGACTTTCGCCTCTCCGAACACCGGGGAGCTGTTTTTT
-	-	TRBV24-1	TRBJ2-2	CATSDLRGPRELFF	TGTGCCACCAGTGATTTGAGGGGTCCCCGGGAGCTGTTTTTT
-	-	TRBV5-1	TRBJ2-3	CASSLARTGRGDTQYF	TGCGCCAGCAGCTTGGCCAGGACGGGGAGGGGGGATACGCAGTATTTT
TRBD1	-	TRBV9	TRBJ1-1	CASSVGGQGAAEAFF	TGTGCCAGCAGCGTAGGAGGCCAGGGGGCAGCTGAAGCTTTCTTT
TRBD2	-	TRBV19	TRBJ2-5	CASREASGSWETQYF	TGTGCCAGTAGAGAGGCTAGCGGGAGCTGGGAGACCCAGTACTTC
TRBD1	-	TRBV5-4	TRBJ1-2	CASSLDRGDGYTF	TGTGCCAGCAGCTTGGACAGGGGGGATGGCTACACCTTC
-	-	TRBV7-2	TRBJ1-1	CASSSQGDTEAFF	TGTGCCAGCAGCTCTCAGGGTGACACTGAAGCTTTCTTT
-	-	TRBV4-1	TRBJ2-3	CASSQEMTSWGLGTQYF	TGCGCCAGCAGCCAAGAAATGACTAGTTGGGGCCTGGGTACGCAGTATTTT
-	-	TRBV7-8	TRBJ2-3	CASSLRDTQYF	TGTGCCAGCAGCCTCCGGGATACGCAGTATTTT